This T cell receptor (beta chain) was recovered during a study of response to subunit inactivated influenza vaccine. Germline CDR1 is SGHTA and CDR2 is FQGNSA. Trimming removed 0 bases from V and 5 bases from J, with 10 bases in between. The CDR3 has 14 residues. TCRdb ran MiXCR on the RT-PCR reads and lists one entry per CDR3 protein. The sample yields 700,000 to 800,000 distinct CDR3 sequences, around 18% seen once. This clonotype was counted at least ten times. Its antigen is still unknown. Study-wide points: Researchers suggested that each seasonal influenza vaccination recruits few new T cells.

The chain links TRBV7-2 to TRBJ2-5; maybe TRBD2 (6 bases). The source of this sequence is a man aged 50 or older who received an inactivated influenza vaccine. The sequencing here drew on PBMCs from blood, taken 5 days after vaccination. In DNA form, the CDR3 reads TGTGCCAGCAGCTTAGCGGGGGGAAAGGAGACCCAGTACTTC. It yields the protein CASSLAGGKETQYF.